These 23 T cell receptor beta chains came from one sample sequenced in a study of blood T cell repertoires in COVID-19 (dated by TCRdb to 2020 to 2022). Library preparation was by the immunoSEQ multiplex PCR assay. TCRdb stores this immuneACCESS table with in-frame sequences only. Part of the clones is absent; in the studies checked, under half of the shortfall reflects unresolved V genes, and no reason is known for the rest. The sample has 120,000 to 150,000 clones on record, about 81% of them singletons. Of the sample, around 4% falls within the top ten clones. Input material: peripheral blood. The receptors here all came from a woman of 80 years or more with acute or convalescent COVID-19.

The rearrangement joins TRBV10-3 to TRBJ1-1; D gene unclear. The CDR3 length is 14 residues. V lost 0 bases and J lost 1, with 6 bases in between. Germline-derived CDR1 and CDR2 are ENHRY and SYGVKD. The CDR3 loop is CAISESSRNTEAFF. DNA of the CDR3: TGTGCCATCAGTGAGTCGTCCAGGAACACTGAAGCTTTCTTT.

V gene TRBV10-3 combines with J gene TRBJ2-7, with 12 bases that match TRBD2. The CDR3 has 16 residues. Trimming cost V 10 bases and J 1 base; bases outside gene matches: 11. From germline, CDR1 is ENHRY and CDR2 SYGVKD. The CDR3 DNA follows: TGTGCCACCGGCCTAGCGGGAGGGCCCCTTTCCTACGAGCAGTACTTC. This encodes CATGLAGGPLSYEQYF.

The chain recombines TRBV24-1 with TRBJ2-2, with a tentative D call TRBD1 (6 bases). V lost 5 bases, J lost 2 bases, and 20 bases lay in between. The CDR3 is 18 amino acids. CDR1 is KGHDR, CDR2 SFDVKD, per germline. CDR3 nucleotides: TGTGCCACCAGTGGGGGTGGGATCGGGACACCAAACACCGGGGAGCTGTTTTTT. Amino acid sequence: CATSGGGIGTPNTGELFF.

This clone was observed a handful of times. The J gene is TRBJ2-5, the V gene TRBV5-4; D is uncertain. The V and J ends lost 0 bases and 5 bases respectively, with 5 bases between them. CDR1 is SGHNT, CDR2 YYREEE, per germline (reference sequence). This CDR3 has 12 amino acids. The DNA of the CDR3 is TGTGCCAGCAGCTTGGCTTCGGAGACCCAGTACTTC. Translation gives CASSLASETQYF.

The rearrangement joins TRBV5-8 to TRBJ1-1; TRBD1 matches 10 bases. This CDR3 spans 16 amino acids. Looked up from germline, CDR1 is SGHTS and CDR2 is YDEGEE. V dropped 6 bases and J dropped 1; count of bases not matched to a gene: 9. The CDR3 here is CASKEPRTGGNTEAFF. CDR3 in DNA: TGTGCCAGCAAAGAACCACGGACAGGGGGGAACACTGAAGCTTTCTTT.

Only a few counts were recorded for this clone. The J gene is TRBJ1-4, the V gene TRBV30; the D gene is possibly TRBD1 (6 bases). Germline V CDR1 and CDR2: GTSNPN, SVGIG (reference sequence). The CDR3 spans 15 residues. V was clipped by 1 base and J by 10 bases, with 19 bases between them. The DNA of the CDR3 is TGTGCCTGGAGTGCCACAGGGCCTTTTTATGGAAAACTGTTTTTT. This encodes CAWSATGPFYGKLFF.

The chain couples TRBV15 to TRBJ2-2; TRBD1 is a possible D gene (5 bases). Trimming cost V 1 base and J 1 base, with 16 bases left between them. CDR1 is LNHNV, CDR2 YYDKDF, per germline (reference sequence). The CDR3 is 18 residues long. CDR3 sequence reads: CATSRVETGHWNTGELFF. In DNA, the CDR3 is TGTGCCACCAGCAGAGTAGAGACCGGACACTGGAACACCGGGGAGCTGTTTTTT. The full variable domain, in which reference TRBV15 and TRBJ2-2 provide the parts outside the CDR3, is DAMVIQNPRYQVTQFGKPVTLSCSQTLNHNVMYWYQQKSSQAPKLLFHYYDKDFNNEADTPDNFQSRRPNTSFCFLDIRSPGLGDTAMYLCATSRVETGHWNTGELFFGEGSRLTVL.

This sequence joins TRBV6-5 and TRBJ1-6; D gene uncertain. Trimming took off 7 bases at V and 7 bases at J, with 14 bases between the two ends. This CDR3 region has 14 residues. Germline CDR1 MNHEY, CDR2 SVGAGI. Here the CDR3 reads CASNLYSANSPLHF. The CDR3 DNA reads TGTGCCAGCAATCTGTACAGTGCGAATTCACCCCTCCACTTT.

V usage is TRBV5-1 and J usage is TRBJ2-2; D is undetermined. This CDR3 contains 14 residues. V was trimmed by 4 bases and J by 0 bases, leaving 7 bases between them. The germline gives CDR1 SGHRS, CDR2 YFSETQ. The CDR3 sequence: CASSVSTNTGELFF. In DNA form, the CDR3 reads TGCGCCAGCAGCGTTTCAACGAACACCGGGGAGCTGTTTTTT.

V gene TRBV2 combines with J gene TRBJ2-1; 9 nucleotides match TRBD2. Germline V gives CDR1 SNHLY, CDR2 FYNNEI. The CDR3 has 14 residues. V lost 4 bases to trimming and J lost 11 bases; unmatched junction nucleotides: 9. The CDR3 DNA is TGTGCCAGCAGTGCCATTATAGCGGGGGAACAGCAGTTCTTC. Translation gives CASSAIIAGEQQFF.

The chain employs TRBV7-8 and TRBJ1-5; no firm D call. Trimming left V 3 bases short and J 0 bases short, with 12 bases between. CDR1 is SGHVS, CDR2 FQNEAQ, per germline. The CDR3 runs 16 residues. CDR3 in amino acids: CASSFQTAYSNQPQHF. The CDR3 bases are TGTGCCAGCAGCTTTCAAACAGCTTATAGCAATCAGCCCCAGCATTTT.

The V call is TRBV5-1, the J call TRBJ2-1, with 12 positions matching TRBD1. In germline, CDR1 is SGHRS, CDR2 YFSETQ. The ends lost 6 bases at V and 4 bases at J; junction bases unmatched: 17. The CDR3 runs 19 residues. The CDR3 nucleotides read TGCGCCAGCACTGGTGGGACAGGGGGCGGGGGGGACGTGTACAATGAGCAGTTCTTC. It yields the protein CASTGGTGGGGDVYNEQFF. Full variable domain (outside the CDR3, taken from reference TRBV5-1 and TRBJ2-1): KAGVTQTPRYLIKTRGQQVTLSCSPISGHRSVSWYQQTPGQGLQFLFEYFSETQRNKGNFPGRFSGRQFSNSRSEMNVSTLELGDSALYLCASTGGTGGGGDVYNEQFFGPGTRLTVL.

V and J are TRBV2 and TRBJ1-4; a weak D match, TRBD1 (5 bases). CDR1 is SNHLY and CDR2 is FYNNEI in the germline V gene. Trimming shortened V by 7 bases and J by 7 bases, and 16 bases separated the two germline ends. The CDR3 is 14 residues long. CDR3 DNA: TGTGCCAGCAATTCGGCAGGCGGGACTGAAAAACTGTTTTTT. This codes for CASNSAGGTEKLFF.

CDR3 loop: CSASGTGGVDGYTF. Written as DNA, the CDR3 is TGCAGTGCTAGTGGGACAGGGGGCGTGGATGGCTACACCTTC. V and J are TRBV20-1 and TRBJ1-2, with 12 bases matching TRBD1. There are 14 residues in the CDR3. Germline loops: CDR1 DFQATT, CDR2 SNEGSKA (reference sequence). Losses at the gene ends were 3 bases for V and 6 bases for J; bases not matched to a gene: 5.

V gene TRBV5-1 combines with J gene TRBJ2-7; 9 bases are shared with TRBD1. The V gene's germline CDR1 is SGHRS and CDR2 YFSETQ. Trimming took 4 bases from V and 3 from J; bases not matched to a gene: 14. The CDR3 loop spans 17 amino acids. The CDR3 region has the DNA TGCGCCAGCAGCCACGGGCGGCCGGGACAGGGAAACTACGAGCAGTACTTC. This gives the protein CASSHGRPGQGNYEQYF. The variable domain in full, completed from reference TRBV5-1 and TRBJ2-7, reads KAGVTQTPRYLIKTRGQQVTLSCSPISGHRSVSWYQQTPGQGLQFLFEYFSETQRNKGNFPGRFSGRQFSNSRSEMNVSTLELGDSALYLCASSHGRPGQGNYEQYFGPGTRLTVT.

The chain recombines TRBV9 with TRBJ2-7, with TRBD1 matching 9 bases. This CDR3 region has 15 residues. Germline trimming cut 4 bases from V and 5 bases from J; bases unmatched to any gene: 10. Germline lookup yields CDR1 SGDLS and CDR2 YYNGEE. CDR3 DNA: TGTGCCAGCAGCCCCCTGGGACAGGGAATCCACGAGCAGTACTTC. This gives the protein CASSPLGQGIHEQYF.

This clone was seen more than once but under ten times. The V gene is TRBV5-4, the J gene TRBJ2-7; D unclear. The CDR3 runs to 14 residues. Germline V lookup: CDR1 SGHNT, CDR2 YYREEE (reference sequence). The ends were cut back, 1 base at V and 2 bases at J, with 10 bases in the middle. CDR3 sequence: CASSLLYRTYEQYF. The CDR3 coding sequence is TGTGCCAGCAGCTTGTTATACAGAACCTACGAGCAGTACTTC.

This clone showed up just once. The chain combines TRBV3-1 (or the pseudogene TRBV3-2) with TRBJ2-7; D is possibly TRBD2 (6 bases). Per germline, CDR1 LGHDT and CDR2 YNNKEL (reference sequence). Deletions cut 4 bases from V and 0 bases from J, with 10 bases between. The CDR3 spans 14 residues. The DNA of the CDR3 is TGTGCCAGCAGCCCAACGGACTACTCCTACGAGCAGTACTTC. Encoded protein: CASSPTDYSYEQYF.

The J gene is TRBJ2-2, the V gene TRBV2; D not certain. Trimming left V 7 bases short and J 3 bases short, with 6 bases between. This CDR3 has 12 residues. CDR1 and CDR2 (germline): SNHLY, FYNNEI. The CDR3 reads CASIADTGELFF. DNA of the CDR3: TGTGCCAGCATCGCGGACACCGGGGAGCTGTTTTTT. The full variable domain, in which reference TRBV2 and TRBJ2-2 provide the parts outside the CDR3, is EPEVTQTPSHQVTQMGQEVILRCVPISNHLYFYWYRQILGQKVEFLVSFYNNEISEKSEIFDDQFSVERPDGSNFTLKIRSTKLEDSAMYFCASIADTGELFFGEGSRLTVL.

The chain recombines TRBV4-2 with TRBJ1-1; D remains unclear. CDR3 length equals 15 residues. Germline CDR1 reads LGHNA; CDR2 reads YNFKEQ. V lost 0 bases and J 9 bases, leaving 17 bases between the germline ends. The chain's CDR3 is CASSQDRKGGRKAFF. The CDR3 DNA sequence: TGTGCCAGCAGCCAAGATCGGAAAGGCGGTCGTAAAGCTTTCTTT.

The chain has TRBV2 and TRBJ2-7, with a tentative D call TRBD1 (6 bases). Germline values: CDR1 SNHLY, CDR2 FYNNEI. V lost 7 bases to trimming and J lost 3 bases, with 13 bases between them. The CDR3 is made up of 13 amino acids. The CDR3 sequence: CASTQDSFYEQYF. DNA for the CDR3: TGTGCCAGCACCCAGGACAGTTTCTACGAGCAGTACTTC.

DNA for the CDR3: TGCAGTGCGGACAGCTATGGCTACACCTTC. As protein: CSADSYGYTF. The chain is built from TRBV20-1 and TRBJ1-2, with a possible D match to TRBD1 (6 bases). Between the trimmed V and J ends, which lost 6 bases and 4 bases, there was a span of 6 bases. This CDR3 contains 10 residues. Germline V lookup: CDR1 DFQATT, CDR2 SNEGSKA (reference sequence).

The chain uses TRBV14 and TRBJ2-4, with D maybe TRBD1 (6 bases). The CDR3 contains 14 residues. Germline V gene lookup returns CDR1 SGHDN and CDR2 FVKESK. With 1 base removed from V and 3 bases from J, the gap between germline ends came to 7 bases. CDR3 sequence: CASSQAGVKNIQYF. The CDR3 DNA sequence: TGTGCCAGCAGCCAAGCAGGGGTCAAAAACATTCAGTACTTC.